The entry below gives a single T cell receptor beta chain sequence along with its context. The target antigen is unknown. The data originate from a study of radiotherapy plus CTLA-4 blockade in lung cancer. Study results and limitations: Reported findings show early blood T cell clone dynamics, with interferon-beta, best predicted response. In blood, tumor-derived TCR clones expanded after radiotherapy plus ipilimumab.

Sequencing was performed with immunoSEQ multiplex PCR; in TCRdb, only in-frame clones are kept and a portion is missing. This sample yields 110,000 or so clones, of which about four fifths are seen a single time; approximately 4.7% belongs to the top ten. Lung cancer patients with chemo-refractory metastatic non-small-cell disease were given focal radiation plus CTLA-4 blockade with ipilimumab. Germline V gives CDR1 MNHEY, CDR2 SVGAGI. The CDR3 runs to 15 residues. Trimming took off 4 bases at V and 2 bases at J, with 12 bases between the two ends. The receptor comes from a human donor with non-small cell lung cancer who had a partial response to radiotherapy plus ipilimumab. The chain is built from TRBV6-5 and TRBJ1-5; possible D gene TRBD1, 5 bases. Sample: peripheral blood, taken from a patient treated with radiotherapy plus ipilimumab. CDR3 amino acids: CASSSTVVGNQPQHF. In nucleotides, the CDR3 is TGTGCCAGCAGTTCGACAGTGGTAGGCAATCAGCCCCAGCATTTT.